The 24 T cell receptor beta chains reported below all come from one sample, sequenced in a study of regulatory T cells in long-lasting Graves disease. Stated time point: persistent/refractory GD, antithyroid drugs over 5 years with positive TRAb. PBMC-extracted RNA yielded the TCR library. Arm-PCR of CDR3 regions and iRepertoire HTBI primers were used to build TCR beta libraries. Each CDR3 protein is one row after TCRdb ran MiXCR on the multiplex PCR reads. The data contain approximately 470,000 distinct CDR3 sequences, less than 25% of them seen just once; the ten biggest clones take up over 7.5%. This specimen was peripheral blood mononuclear cells (PBMCs), taken when the disease was refractory, from a patient treated with antithyroid drugs. The source of these receptors is a female donor with Graves disease.

As to this clonotype: A much larger clonotype is one base distant, so this may be a read error. J is TRBJ1-5 and V is TRBV28, with 7 bases that match TRBD1. The CDR3 loop spans 15 amino acids. CDR1 MDHEN and CDR2 SYDVKM come from the germline V gene. J gave up 9 bases and V 2 bases, and 10 bases lay outside the gene matches. CDR3 in amino acids: CASSLRGGLGRPQHF. Here the CDR3 DNA reads TGTGCCAGCAGTTTAAGAGGGGGCTTGGGTCGGCCCCAGCATTTT.

Notes on this clonotype: A read error is the likely source, as a far larger clone sits one nucleotide away. J is TRBJ1-2 and V is TRBV6-5, with D tentatively TRBD1 (5 bases). The CDR3 extends over 14 amino acids. The V end was cut by 2 bases, the J end by 5 bases, with 12 bases between. The germline V gene encodes CDR1 MNHEY and CDR2 SVGAGI. CDR3 DNA sequence: TGTGCCAGCAGTTACGGGACGGACGCGTATGGCTACACCTTC. Its translation: CASSYGTDAYGYTF.

This clonotype was observed at least ten times. The V gene is TRBV28, the J gene TRBJ1-5; D call uncertain. The CDR3 loop spans 17 amino acids. With 5 bases removed from V and 0 bases from J, the gap between germline ends came to 17 bases. Germline loops: CDR1 MDHEN, CDR2 SYDVKM. CDR3 DNA sequence: TGTGCCAGCAGTCACTTACGCCTACGCGATAGCAATCAGCCCCAGCATTTT. Encoded protein: CASSHLRLRDSNQPQHF.

This rearrangement joins TRBV6-1 to TRBJ2-5; D call uncertain. Germline V lookup: CDR1 MNHNS, CDR2 SASEGT. With 5 bases removed from V and 1 base from J, the gap between germline ends came to 14 bases. This CDR3 is 15 amino acids long. The CDR3 spells CASSRKGRLQETQYF. CDR3 DNA sequence: TGTGCCAGCAGTAGAAAAGGACGGCTCCAAGAGACCCAGTACTTC.

The CDR3, as DNA: TGTGCCAGCCCCATGGGGGCTAGCGGGAGCTCAGATACGCAGTATTTT. Its translation: CASPMGASGSSDTQYF. The chain combines TRBV2 with TRBJ2-3, with 10 nucleotides matching TRBD2. CDR3 length: 16 residues. Germline CDR1 and CDR2: SNHLY and FYNNEI. With 8 bases clipped from V and 4 bases from J, the junction kept 12 bases outside the gene matches.

In this sample, this clonotype turned up many times. The CDR3 here is CASSEGTGIETQYF. CDR3 sequence (DNA): TGTGCCAGCAGTGAAGGGACAGGGATAGAGACCCAGTACTTC. The chain carries TRBV6-1 and TRBJ2-5; 8 bases are shared with TRBD1. The V gene's germline CDR1 is MNHNS and CDR2 SASEGT. CDR3 size: 14 residues. Trimming removed 1 base from V and 4 bases from J; junction bases left unmatched: 2.

This chain uses TRBV7-9 with TRBJ1-1; perhaps TRBD1 as D (5 bases). V was pared by 4 bases and J by 4 bases, with 13 bases between. The CDR3 is 14 amino acids. Germline V CDR1 and CDR2: SEHNR, FQNEAQ (reference sequence). The CDR3 DNA is TGTGCCAGCAGCTCAACGCCAGGGTTCACTGAAGCTTTCTTT. It specifies CASSSTPGFTEAFF.

This clonotype was seen only once. The gene calls are TRBV2 and TRBJ1-1, with 8 bases that match TRBD1. The ends lost 4 bases at V and 4 bases at J; junction bases unmatched: 8. Per germline, CDR1 SNHLY and CDR2 FYNNEI. The CDR3 is 15 amino acids. The DNA for the CDR3 is TGTGCCAGCAGTGCACGACAGGGGATGAGCACTGAAGCTTTCTTT. It yields the protein CASSARQGMSTEAFF.

The CDR3 DNA reads TGCGCCAGCAGACTAGCAGGAGACTTCCAAGAGACCCAGTACTTC. Its translation is CASRLAGDFQETQYF. This chain links TRBV5-1 with TRBJ2-5, with a tentative D call TRBD2 (6 bases). The length of the CDR3 is 15 residues. With 5 bases removed from V and 1 base from J, the gap between germline ends came to 15 bases. CDR1 and CDR2 from the germline V gene are SGHRS and YFSETQ.

This clonotype came up once. The CDR3 spells CASSGGQGANQPQHF. CDR3 DNA: TGTGCCAGCAGCGGGGGCCAGGGGGCAAATCAGCCCCAGCATTTT. The chain recombines TRBV7-2 with TRBJ1-5; the match to TRBD1 covers 8 bases. This CDR3 has 15 residues. Looked up from germline, CDR1 is SGHTA and CDR2 is FQGNSA. With V trimmed by 5 bases and J by 4 bases, 7 bases remained unmatched.

This chain joins TRBV11-3 and TRBJ1-1; D is uncertain. Germline lookup yields CDR1 SGHNT and CDR2 YENEEA. V dropped 1 base and J dropped 5 bases, with 8 bases sitting between them. The CDR3 is made up of 13 amino acids. CDR3 protein: CASSLGPETEAFF. The CDR3 nucleotides read TGTGCCAGCAGCTTAGGTCCAGAGACTGAAGCTTTCTTT.

A few counts support this clonotype. The rearrangement uses TRBV27 and TRBJ2-1; D might be TRBD2 (6 bases). CDR3 length: 14 residues. Deletions cut 0 bases from V and 7 bases from J, with 10 bases between. Germline CDR1 is MNHEY and CDR2 is SMNVEV (reference sequence). CDR3: CASSLSGRKNEQFF. CDR3 in DNA: TGTGCCAGCAGTTTATCGGGGAGGAAAAATGAGCAGTTCTTC.

In its sample, this clonotype was seen once. This may be a read error, as it is one base from a much larger clone. Without the conserved terminal phenylalanine or tryptophan, this CDR3 likely stems from a read error. V usage is TRBV7-9 and J usage is TRBJ1-4; D is ambiguous. Looked up from germline, CDR1 is SEHNR and CDR2 is FQNEAQ (reference sequence). This CDR3 has 10 amino acids. The V and J ends lost 1 base and 9 bases respectively, with 0 bases between them. CDR3 DNA: TGTGCCAGCAGCTTAGAAAAACTGTTTCTT. Translated: CASSLEKLFL.

The CDR3 sequence is CAISVPSREDTQYF. The CDR3 DNA follows: TGTGCCATCAGTGTCCCCTCCAGGGAGGATACGCAGTATTTT. The V gene is TRBV10-3, the J gene TRBJ2-3; D may correspond to TRBD1 or TRBD2 (5 bases each). This CDR3 spans 14 amino acids. CDR1 and CDR2 (germline): ENHRY, SYGVKD. Trimming took off 4 bases at V and 6 bases at J, with 14 bases between the two ends.

The CDR3 protein is CASSLDAGGLQETQYF. The CDR3 DNA follows: TGTGCCAGCAGCTTAGATGCGGGAGGGTTACAAGAGACCCAGTACTTC. V usage is TRBV7-2 and J usage is TRBJ2-5; TRBD2 agrees at 9 bases. After removal of 1 base from V and 2 bases from J, the junction contained 5 bases not matched to a gene. The CDR3 has 16 residues. CDR1 SGHTA and CDR2 FQGNSA come from the germline V gene.

The chain recombines TRBV6-1 with TRBJ2-7; D gene uncertain. There are 14 residues in the CDR3. The V gene's germline CDR1 is MNHNS and CDR2 SASEGT. The germline V and J ends were trimmed by 5 bases and 2 bases, with 13 bases remaining between them. The DNA for the CDR3 is TGTGCCAGCAGTACGTCCTTAGAAACCTACGAGCAGTACTTC. Its translation is CASSTSLETYEQYF.

Note on this clonotype: One base away lies a much larger clone, so this may be a sequencing read error. The conserved closing phenylalanine or tryptophan is absent in this CDR3, likely reflecting a read error. The chain recombines TRBV6-2 or TRBV6-3 with TRBJ1-2; D remains ambiguous. The CDR3 consists of 13 residues. V dropped 4 bases and J dropped 1 base, with 7 bases sitting between them. The germline V gene encodes CDR1 MNHEY and CDR2 SVGEGT. CDR3 coding DNA: TGTGCCAGCAGTTCCCTCCATAACTATGGCTACACCTCC. Its protein is CASSSLHNYGYTS.

Notes on this clonotype: A much bigger clone sits one base away, suggesting this may be a read error. The V gene is TRBV11-2, the J gene TRBJ2-5; possibly TRBD1 for D (5 bases). CDR1 is SGHAT and CDR2 is FQNNGV in the germline V gene. This CDR3 spans 14 amino acids. In nucleotides, the CDR3 is TGTGCCAGCAACTTAAGACAGACTGAAGAGACCCAGTACTTC. Translated, it gives CASNLRQTEETQYF.

There are many counts of this clonotype. This sequence joins TRBV14 and TRBJ2-7, with D possibly matching TRBD1 (6 bases). V lost 5 bases to trimming and J lost 3 bases, with 20 bases between them. The CDR3 covers 16 residues. The V gene's germline CDR1 is SGHDN and CDR2 FVKESK. CDR3 DNA: TGTGCCAGCAGCACCCCAGGGGAAGGGAAGGACTACGAGCAGTACTTC. The encoded protein is CASSTPGEGKDYEQYF.

The chain couples TRBV12-3 or TRBV12-4 to TRBJ2-7, with 7 positions matching TRBD2. CDR3 length: 13 amino acids. J gave up 6 bases and V 2 bases, and 4 bases lay outside the gene matches. The CDR3 loop is CASSLSAGAEQYF. For the CDR3, the DNA is TGTGCCAGCAGTTTATCGGCGGGAGCCGAGCAGTACTTC.

This clonotype was detected ten times or more. This sequence joins TRBV6-1 and TRBJ1-1; TRBD1 aligns across 9 bases. CDR1 MNHNS and CDR2 SASEGT come from the germline V gene. This CDR3 has 20 amino acids. The V segment lost 7 bases and the J segment 5 bases; nucleotides outside the gene matches: 26. The CDR3 protein is CASKSRRHQGQGRRDTEAFF. The CDR3 DNA sequence: TGTGCCAGCAAATCTAGGCGTCACCAGGGACAGGGAAGAAGAGATACTGAAGCTTTCTTT.

This clonotype showed up just once. The chain recombines TRBV13 with TRBJ2-1; D perhaps matches TRBD2 (5 bases). Trimming removed 0 bases at V and 9 bases at J, with 15 bases between. Per germline, CDR1 PRHDT and CDR2 FYEKMQ (reference sequence). The CDR3 extends over 15 amino acids. CDR3 in amino acids: CASSLGPGSAAEQFF. CDR3 DNA: TGTGCCAGCAGCTTAGGTCCGGGATCTGCCGCTGAGCAGTTCTTC. Based on the CDR3 plus reference TRBV13 and TRBJ2-1, the full variable domain is AAGVIQSPRHLIKEKRETATLKCYPIPRHDTVYWYQQGPGQDPQFLISFYEKMQSDKGSIPDRFSAQQFSDYHSELNMSSLELGDSALYFCASSLGPGSAAEQFFGPGTRLTVL.

This clonotype was recorded many times. The CDR3 sequence: CASSEVWGNQPQHF. In DNA, the CDR3 is TGTGCCAGCAGTGAAGTCTGGGGAAACCAGCCCCAGCATTTT. V usage is TRBV6-1 and J usage is TRBJ1-5; unclear D gene. Trimming took 1 base from V and 7 from J, leaving 11 bases between them. Per the germline V gene, CDR1 is MNHNS and CDR2 is SASEGT. The CDR3 is 14 residues long.

This clonotype showed up just a few times. Germline and junction disagree at one end, which may indicate a read error. The chain uses TRBV12-3 or TRBV12-4 and TRBJ1-3, with 7 bases fitting TRBD1. There are 11 residues in the CDR3. This chain's CDR3 is CASCNRGPTHF. The CDR3 region has the DNA TGTGCCAGCTGTAACAGGGGCCCGACTCATTTT.